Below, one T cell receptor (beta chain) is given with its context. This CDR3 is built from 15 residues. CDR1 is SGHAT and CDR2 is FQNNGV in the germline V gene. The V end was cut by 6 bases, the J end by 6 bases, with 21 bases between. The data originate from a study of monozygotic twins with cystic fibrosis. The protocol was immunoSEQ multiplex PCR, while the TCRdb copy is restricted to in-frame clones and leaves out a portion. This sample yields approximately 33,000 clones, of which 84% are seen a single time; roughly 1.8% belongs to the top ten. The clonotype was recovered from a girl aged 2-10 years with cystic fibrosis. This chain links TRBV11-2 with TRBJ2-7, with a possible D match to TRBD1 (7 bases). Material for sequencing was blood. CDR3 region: CASRREGTASSEQYF. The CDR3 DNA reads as TGTGCCAGCAGGCGGGAAGGGACAGCTTCTTCCGAGCAGTACTTC.